The rows below give T cell receptor beta chains drawn from one sample of a study of T cells in Graves' hyperthyroidism and ophthalmopathy. TCRdb ran MiXCR on the multiplex PCR reads and lists one entry per CDR3 protein. The sample records approximately 600,000 distinct CDR3 sequences, under 25% being singletons. What was sequenced was blood. These receptors were taken from a man under 40 with Graves' ophthalmopathy. Both conserved end residues are part of each CDR3. The D gene is left open where the match is weak. Size is omitted from some rows. Given values are once, few, many or a class for expanded clones.

TRBV7-2	TRBJ2-4	.	TRBD2	CASSRHPGEGKNIQYF	TGTGCCAGCAGCCGGCACCCTGGGGAGGGCAAAAACATTCAGTACTTC
TRBV12-3/TRBV12-4	TRBJ1-2	many	.	CASSPNNYGYTF	TGTGCCAGCAGTCCCAATAACTATGGCTACACCTTC
TRBV12-3/TRBV12-4	TRBJ2-5	few	.	CASSLGLQGLQETQYF	TGTGCCAGCAGTTTAGGACTACAGGGATTACAAGAGACCCAGTACTTC
TRBV7-8	TRBJ1-6	once	.	CASSLVGGGATYSPLHF	TGTGCCAGCAGCTTAGTAGGCGGGGGGGCTACGTATTCACCCCTCCACTTT
TRBV12-3/TRBV12-4	TRBJ2-1	few	.	CASSQGRHEQFF	TGTGCCAGCAGCCAGGGAAGGCATGAGCAGTTCTTC
TRBV5-1	TRBJ2-1	few	TRBD2	CASSRAGAGNEQFF	TGCGCCAGCAGCCGAGCGGGAGCTGGTAATGAGCAGTTCTTC
TRBV28	TRBJ1-3	.	.	CASSSPTQVSGNTIYF	TGTGCCAGCAGTTCCCCGACACAGGTCTCTGGAAACACCATATATTTT
TRBV27	TRBJ1-2	few	TRBD1	CASSLVGTGYGYTF	TGTGCCAGCAGTTTAGTTGGGACAGGGTACGGCTACACCTTC
TRBV28	TRBJ2-1	many	TRBD2	CASILTSGRFNEQFF	TGTGCCAGCATCCTGACTAGCGGGAGATTTAATGAGCAGTTCTTC
TRBV7-9	TRBJ1-6	.	.	CASSLRDGSYNSPLHF	TGTGCCAGCAGCCTTAGGGACGGCTCCTATAATTCACCCCTCCACTTT
TRBV24-1	TRBJ1-5	many	.	CATSDHIDQPQHF	TGTGCCACCAGTGATCACATAGATCAGCCCCAGCATTTT
TRBV4-1	TRBJ2-5	few	TRBD1	CASSPTGGRYQETQYF	TGCGCCAGCAGCCCGACAGGGGGCAGGTACCAAGAGACCCAGTACTTC
TRBV9	TRBJ2-1	few	.	CASSVGGGEYNEQFF	TGTGCCAGCAGCGTAGGTGGCGGTGAATACAATGAGCAGTTCTTC
TRBV28	TRBJ2-7	few	.	CASRDSRTYEQYF	TGTGCCAGCCGGGACTCTCGCACCTACGAGCAGTACTTC
TRBV25-1	TRBJ1-5	.	.	CASTPGGNQPQHF	TGTGCCAGCACTCCCGGGGGGAATCAGCCCCAGCATTTT
TRBV12-3/TRBV12-4	TRBJ1-1	few	TRBD1	CASSPGPGQGAAFF	TGTGCCAGCAGTCCTGGCCCGGGACAGGGTGCAGCTTTCTTT
TRBV2	TRBJ2-5	many	TRBD1	CASSLLRDRAQETQYF	TGTGCCAGCAGTCTGTTACGGGACAGGGCCCAAGAGACCCAGTACTTC
TRBV5-1	TRBJ1-4	once	TRBD1	CASSLGTGQGGEKLFF	TGCGCCAGCAGCTTGGGAACGGGACAGGGAGGAGAAAAACTGTTTTTT
TRBV7-9	TRBJ1-1	few	.	CASSLELRGTEAFF	TGTGCCAGCAGCTTAGAACTCCGGGGCACTGAAGCTTTCTTT
TRBV12-3/TRBV12-4	TRBJ2-7	.	.	CASRRGENEQYF	TGTGCCAGCAGGAGGGGGGAAAACGAGCAGTACTTC
TRBV10-3	TRBJ2-7	.	TRBD1	CAIRDRVTCEQYF	TGTGCCATCCGGGACAGGGTGACCTGCGAGCAGTACTTC
TRBV3-1	TRBJ1-2	many	.	CASSQVGDGYTF	TGTGCCAGCAGCCAAGTAGGGGATGGCTACACCTTC
TRBV30	TRBJ2-1	.	.	CAWRGRRDRYNEQFF	TGTGCCTGGAGGGGGCGGCGGGACAGATACAATGAGCAGTTCTTC
TRBV11-3	TRBJ1-1	few	TRBD1	CASSLVFGTVALGTEAFF	TGTGCCAGCAGCTTAGTGTTTGGGACAGTGGCCCTTGGCACTGAAGCTTTCTTT
TRBV19	TRBJ1-1	few	.	CASQVSPGAHAEAFF	TGTGCCAGCCAAGTGTCACCGGGGGCGCATGCTGAAGCTTTCTTT
TRBV6-1	TRBJ2-7	few	.	CASKISMVSSYEQYF	TGTGCCAGTAAGATTTCAATGGTGAGCTCCTACGAGCAGTACTTC
TRBV20-1	TRBJ1-5	many	.	CSARSIASNQPQHF	TGCAGTGCTAGAAGTATTGCGAGCAATCAGCCCCAGCATTTT
TRBV6-2/TRBV6-3	TRBJ1-5	once	.	CASAGGLGNQPQHF	TGTGCCAGCGCGGGGGGCTTAGGCAATCAGCCCCAGCATTTT
TRBV6-5	TRBJ1-1	many	.	CASSYSAGATFF	TGTGCCAGCAGTTACTCTGCTGGGGCGACTTTCTTT
TRBV12-3/TRBV12-4	TRBJ2-1	few	.	CTSRQQGISYNEQFF	TGTACCAGCAGACAACAGGGAATCTCCTACAATGAGCAGTTCTTC
TRBV20-1	TRBJ2-1	many	TRBD2	CSTSSPTSGMYNEQFF	TGCAGTACTAGTTCTCCCACTAGCGGAATGTACAATGAGCAGTTCTTC
TRBV11-2	TRBJ2-2	few	TRBD2	CASSVRASGNTGELFF	TGTGCCAGCAGCGTCCGGGCTAGCGGGAACACCGGGGAGCTGTTTTTT
TRBV11-1	TRBJ2-2	few	.	CASSLVKSRFNTGELFF	TGTGCCAGCAGCTTAGTTAAGTCGAGGTTTAACACCGGGGAGCTGTTTTTT
TRBV7-9	TRBJ2-7	.	TRBD2	CASKGLGLAGGVRDEQYF	TGTGCCAGCAAGGGACTCGGACTAGCGGGAGGGGTTCGGGACGAGCAGTACTTC
TRBV28	TRBJ2-3	.	TRBD2	CASSSPGLAGGPEDTQYF	TGTGCCAGCAGCAGCCCGGGACTAGCGGGAGGGCCGGAAGATACGCAGTATTTT
TRBV2	TRBJ1-5	many	.	CASSEGQGGFMQPQHF	TGTGCCAGCAGTGAAGGGCAGGGTGGATTTATGCAGCCCCAGCATTTT
TRBV14	TRBJ2-5	.	.	CASSQVIRAGSHQETQYF	TGTGCCAGCAGCCAAGTAATTAGGGCAGGGAGCCACCAAGAGACCCAGTACTTC
TRBV20-1	TRBJ2-7	.	.	CSGKGPSLEQYF	TGCAGTGGTAAGGGTCCCTCCCTGGAGCAGTACTTC
TRBV29-1	TRBJ2-2	few	.	CSVVGRTGELFF	TGCAGCGTTGTGGGACGCACCGGGGAGCTGTTTTTT
TRBV11-2	TRBJ2-7	many	.	CASSLRGGSYEQYF	TGTGCCAGCAGCTTACGTGGGGGGTCCTACGAGCAGTACTTC
TRBV6-1	TRBJ1-5	few	.	CASSPGGFKPQHF	TGTGCCAGCAGCCCCGGAGGGTTCAAGCCCCAGCATTTT
TRBV4-1	TRBJ1-5	.	.	CASSQEGHLNQPQHF	TGCGCCAGCAGCCAAGAAGGGCACCTCAATCAGCCCCAGCATTTT
TRBV7-8	TRBJ2-1	many	.	CASSLAGTHANEQFF	TGTGCCAGCAGCTTAGCCGGGACTCACGCTAATGAGCAGTTCTTC
TRBV20-1	TRBJ1-5	.	.	CSASGRLSNQPQHF	TGCAGTGCTAGCGGACGTCTGAGCAATCAGCCCCAGCATTTT
TRBV3-1	TRBJ2-7	.	TRBD2	CASSQGASGHYEQYF	TGTGCCAGCAGCCAAGGGGCTAGCGGACATTACGAGCAGTACTTC
TRBV7-2	TRBJ2-7	many	.	CASSAAYEQYF	TGTGCCAGCAGCGCCGCCTACGAGCAGTACTTC